This T cell receptor beta chain derives from a study of blood T cell repertoires in COVID-19. Study-level information: COVID-19 samples, acute and convalescent, were from the United States, Italy and Spain. Sample material is recorded as cDNA or gDNA derived from T cells, B-cell-depleted T cells, or PBMCs.

Participants' reported clinical history set cohort assignment. Methods used by the authors: Amplification of reference gene primers provided the estimated nucleated cell counts. Clones were read by immunoSEQ multiplex PCR, and TCRdb kept only the in-frame ones, dropping some. V and J calls plus clone size are reproduced from that table; the DNA served to infer D and trimming. This sample has 300,000 or so clones, with roughly nine tenths found just once. The sequence was obtained from a man aged 55 to 70 who had recovered from COVID-19. Sequencing was carried out using PBMCs or T cells enriched from blood (not recorded which).

The CDR3 is CASSALAGVGEQYF. The CDR3 nucleotides read TGTGCCAGCAGCGCCCTAGCGGGAGTGGGCGAGCAGTACTTC. The chain carries TRBV11-2 and TRBJ2-7, with 10 nucleotides matching TRBD2. Trimming cost V 5 bases and J 6 bases; bases outside gene matches: 7. CDR3 length: 14 residues. Germline V gene lookup returns CDR1 SGHAT and CDR2 FQNNGV.